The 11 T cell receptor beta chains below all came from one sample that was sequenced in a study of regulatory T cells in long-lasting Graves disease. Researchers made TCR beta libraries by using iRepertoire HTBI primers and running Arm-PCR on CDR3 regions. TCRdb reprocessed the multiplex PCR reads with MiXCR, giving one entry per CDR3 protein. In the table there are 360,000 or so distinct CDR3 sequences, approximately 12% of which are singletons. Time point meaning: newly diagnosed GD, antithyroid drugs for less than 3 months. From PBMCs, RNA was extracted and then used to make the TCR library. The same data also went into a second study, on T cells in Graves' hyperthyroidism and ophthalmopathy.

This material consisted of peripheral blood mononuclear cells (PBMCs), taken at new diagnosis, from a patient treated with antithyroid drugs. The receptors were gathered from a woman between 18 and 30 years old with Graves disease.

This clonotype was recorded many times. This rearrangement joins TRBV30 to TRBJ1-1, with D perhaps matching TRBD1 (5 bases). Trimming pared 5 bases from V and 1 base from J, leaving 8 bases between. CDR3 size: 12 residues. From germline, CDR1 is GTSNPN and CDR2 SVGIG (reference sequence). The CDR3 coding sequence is TGTGCCTGGGGGGACGGGAACACTGAAGCTTTCTTT. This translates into CAWGDGNTEAFF.

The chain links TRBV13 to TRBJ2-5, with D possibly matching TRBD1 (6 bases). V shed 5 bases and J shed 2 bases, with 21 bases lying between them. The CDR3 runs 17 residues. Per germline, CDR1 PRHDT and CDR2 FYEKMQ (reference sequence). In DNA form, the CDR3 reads TGTGCCAGCAGCCCTTATCCCGAGACAGGTCCTCAAGAGACCCAGTACTTC. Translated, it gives CASSPYPETGPQETQYF.

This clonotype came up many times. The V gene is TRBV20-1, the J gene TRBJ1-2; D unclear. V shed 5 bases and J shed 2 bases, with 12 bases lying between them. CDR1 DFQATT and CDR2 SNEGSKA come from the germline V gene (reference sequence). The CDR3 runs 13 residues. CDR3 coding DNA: TGCAGTGCTGGCCGGGAACCGAACTATGGCTACACCTTC. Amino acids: CSAGREPNYGYTF.

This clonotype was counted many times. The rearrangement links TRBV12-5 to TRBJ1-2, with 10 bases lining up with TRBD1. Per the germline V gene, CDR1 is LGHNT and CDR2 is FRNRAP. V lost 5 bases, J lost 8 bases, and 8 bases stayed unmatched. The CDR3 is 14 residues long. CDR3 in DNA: TGTGCTAGTGGTACCGGGACAGGGGCTGGGGGCTACACCTTC. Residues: CASGTGTGAGGYTF.

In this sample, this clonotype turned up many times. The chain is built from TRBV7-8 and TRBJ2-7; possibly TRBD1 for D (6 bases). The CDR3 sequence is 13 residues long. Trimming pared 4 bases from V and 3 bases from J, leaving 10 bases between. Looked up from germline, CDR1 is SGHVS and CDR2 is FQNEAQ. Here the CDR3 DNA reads TGTGCCAGCAGCTCCGACAGGAACTACGAGCAGTACGTC. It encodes CASSSDRNYEQYV.

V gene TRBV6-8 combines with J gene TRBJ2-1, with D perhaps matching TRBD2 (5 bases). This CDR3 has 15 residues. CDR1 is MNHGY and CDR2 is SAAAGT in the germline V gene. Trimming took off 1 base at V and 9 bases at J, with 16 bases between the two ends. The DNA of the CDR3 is TGTGCCAGCAGTTACTTTGAGGGAGTCACAACTGAGCAGTTCTTC. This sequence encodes CASSYFEGVTTEQFF.

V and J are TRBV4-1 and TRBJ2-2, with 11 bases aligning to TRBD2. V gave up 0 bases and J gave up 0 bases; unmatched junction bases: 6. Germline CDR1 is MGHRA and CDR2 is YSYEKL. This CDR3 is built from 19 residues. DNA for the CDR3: TGCGCCAGCAGCCAAGATCCGGGACTAGCGGACGCGAACACCGGGGAGCTGTTTTTT. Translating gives CASSQDPGLADANTGELFF.

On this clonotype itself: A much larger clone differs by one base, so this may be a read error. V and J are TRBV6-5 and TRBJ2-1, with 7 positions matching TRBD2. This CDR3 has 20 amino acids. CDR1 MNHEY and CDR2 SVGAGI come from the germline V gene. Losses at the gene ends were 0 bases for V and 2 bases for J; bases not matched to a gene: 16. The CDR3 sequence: CASSYSLTGGSGTAYNEQFF. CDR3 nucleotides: TGTGCCAGCAGTTACTCTTTGACTGGCGGGAGCGGGACCGCCTACAATGAGCAGTTCTTC.

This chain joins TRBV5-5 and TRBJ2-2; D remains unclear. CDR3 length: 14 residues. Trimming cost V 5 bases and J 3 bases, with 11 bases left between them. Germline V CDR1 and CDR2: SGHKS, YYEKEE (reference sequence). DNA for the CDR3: TGTGCCAGCAGACCTAGACTCGACACCGGGGAGCTGTTTTTT. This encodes CASRPRLDTGELFF.

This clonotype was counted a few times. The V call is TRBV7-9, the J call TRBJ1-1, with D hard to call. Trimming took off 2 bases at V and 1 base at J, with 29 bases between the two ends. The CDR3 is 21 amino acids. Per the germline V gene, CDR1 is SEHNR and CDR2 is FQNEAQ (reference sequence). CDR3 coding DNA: TGTGCCAGCAGCTTATCCCATCTTAGGGTCGCCCCTTATTGGGGGAACACTGAAGCTTTCTTT. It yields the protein CASSLSHLRVAPYWGNTEAFF.

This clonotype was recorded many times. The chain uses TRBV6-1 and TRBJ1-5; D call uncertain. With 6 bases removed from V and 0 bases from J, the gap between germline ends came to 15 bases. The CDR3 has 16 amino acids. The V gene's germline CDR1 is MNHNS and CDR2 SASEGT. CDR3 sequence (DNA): TGTGCCAGCAGAAGATCTGGGCCAGATAGCAATCAGCCCCAGCATTTT. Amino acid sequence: CASRRSGPDSNQPQHF.